Listed here are 21 T cell receptor beta chains from one sample, sequenced in a study of blood T cell repertoires in COVID-19. Profiling relied on immunoSEQ multiplex PCR, and the TCRdb table lists in-frame clones only, not all of them. The sample has about 250,000 clones, 65% to 90% seen once. Material for sequencing was PBMCs or T cells enriched from blood (not recorded which). Receptors originate from a man in his late teens or twenties who had recovered from COVID-19.

The rearrangement joins TRBV7-3 to TRBJ2-1, with 12 positions matching TRBD2. The germline gives CDR1 SGHTA, CDR2 FQGTGA. Losses at the gene ends were 3 bases for V and 0 bases for J; bases not matched to a gene: 0. The length of the CDR3 is 16 residues. The CDR3 DNA follows: TGTGCCAGCAGCTTGGGACTAGCGGGCTCCTACAATGAGCAGTTCTTC. Translated, it gives CASSLGLAGSYNEQFF.

J is TRBJ2-7 and V is TRBV25-1; TRBD1 matches at 7 bases. V shed 2 bases, J shed 3 bases, and the junction held 4 bases outside the gene matches. The CDR3 length is 14 residues. Germline lookup yields CDR1 MGHDK and CDR2 SYGVNS. The CDR3 bases are TGTGCCAGCAGTGAAGAAGGGGGCCGCTACGAGCAGTACTTC. Its translation: CASSEEGGRYEQYF.

This clone has a handful of counts. The chain has TRBV7-2 and TRBJ2-7; 7 bases are shared with TRBD2. The CDR3 spans 15 residues. The germline V gene has CDR1 SGHTA and CDR2 FQGNSA. The ends lost 5 bases at V and 0 bases at J; junction bases unmatched: 7. CDR3 region: CASSVSGVRSYEQYF. CDR3 DNA: TGTGCCAGCAGCGTAAGCGGGGTCCGCTCCTACGAGCAGTACTTC.

The chain couples TRBV5-1 to TRBJ1-1; D remains ambiguous. There are 14 residues in the CDR3. Trimming left V 2 bases short and J 5 bases short, with 13 bases between. Germline loops: CDR1 SGHRS, CDR2 YFSETQ. The CDR3, as DNA: TGCGCCAGCAGCTTAGAGGGATCGGGTACTGAAGCTTTCTTT. Protein: CASSLEGSGTEAFF.

The chain has TRBV13 and TRBJ2-1; D might be TRBD2 (5 bases). Trimming shortened V by 0 bases and J by 8 bases, and 11 bases separated the two germline ends. This CDR3 region has 14 residues. Germline CDR1 PRHDT, CDR2 FYEKMQ (reference sequence). This CDR3 is CASSLGGSGHEQFF. For the CDR3, the DNA is TGTGCCAGCAGCTTAGGCGGCAGCGGCCATGAGCAGTTCTTC.

The chain is built from TRBV28 and TRBJ2-5; D might be TRBD1 (5 bases). From germline, CDR1 is MDHEN and CDR2 SYDVKM. This CDR3 has 15 residues. Trimming pared 3 bases from V and 1 base from J, leaving 12 bases between. The CDR3 here is CASSFGQGPQETQYF. CDR3 DNA sequence: TGTGCCAGCAGTTTTGGCCAGGGCCCCCAAGAGACCCAGTACTTC.

V gene TRBV5-6 combines with J gene TRBJ1-1, with D possibly being TRBD1 (5 bases). Germline-derived CDR1 and CDR2 are SGHDT and YYEEEE. V gave up 3 bases and J gave up 4 bases, with 16 bases separating them. CDR3 size: 15 residues. In DNA form, the CDR3 reads TGTGCCAGCAGCTGGGCGGGACGACTTAGCACTGAAGCTTTCTTT. Amino acids: CASSWAGRLSTEAFF.

This clone was picked up one time. The genes are TRBV7-8 and TRBJ2-1, with 10 nucleotides matching TRBD2. The CDR3 covers 18 residues. Germline assignment: CDR1 SGHVS and CDR2 FQNEAQ. With V trimmed by 1 base and J by 1 base, 7 bases remained unmatched. The DNA of the CDR3 is TGTGCCAGCAGCTTAGATATTGCTAGCGGGGGATCCTACAATGAGCAGTTCTTC. Its translation is CASSLDIASGGSYNEQFF.

The chain is built from TRBV7-2 and TRBJ2-7; tentative D call: TRBD1 (6 bases). CDR3 length: 16 amino acids. Germline V CDR1 and CDR2: SGHTA, FQGNSA. Trimming stripped 6 bases from V and 2 bases from J, with 20 bases between. CDR3 sequence reads: CASRYTGTGDAYEQYF. The CDR3 DNA reads as TGTGCCAGCAGATACACAGGGACCGGTGATGCCTACGAGCAGTACTTC.

The V call is TRBV27, the J call TRBJ2-7; 8 bases fit TRBD2. V lost 3 bases, J lost 4 bases, and 5 bases stayed unmatched. The germline V gene encodes CDR1 MNHEY and CDR2 SMNVEV (reference sequence). The CDR3 has 14 amino acids. The CDR3 spells CASSFSGAIYEQYF. The CDR3 DNA reads TGTGCCAGCAGTTTTAGCGGGGCTATATACGAGCAGTACTTC.

This clone was observed a single time. The chain carries TRBV19 and TRBJ1-6, with a weak D call TRBD1 (6 bases). The CDR3 sequence is 14 residues long. Germline V CDR1 and CDR2: LNHDA, SQIVND (reference sequence). V dropped 3 bases and J dropped 6 bases, with 9 bases sitting between them. The CDR3 loop is CASSMVRGNSPLHF. DNA of the CDR3: TGTGCCAGTAGTATGGTCAGGGGTAATTCACCCCTCCACTTT.

The chain couples TRBV18 to TRBJ2-3; 11 bases are a match to TRBD2. The germline V gene encodes CDR1 KGHSH and CDR2 LQKENI. V gave up 3 bases and J gave up 2 bases; unmatched junction bases: 1. This CDR3 has 15 amino acids. The CDR3: CASSPTSGTTDTQYF. CDR3 sequence (DNA): TGTGCCAGCTCACCGACTAGCGGGACCACAGATACGCAGTATTTT.

The chain links TRBV27 to TRBJ2-7; 7 nucleotides align to TRBD2. V lost 2 bases, J lost 4 bases, and 8 bases stayed unmatched. From germline, CDR1 is MNHEY and CDR2 SMNVEV (reference sequence). The CDR3 contains 15 residues. The CDR3 region has the DNA TGTGCCAGCAGTTTAGCGGGAGAGTCTGAATACGAGCAGTACTTC. This codes for CASSLAGESEYEQYF.

This clone was seen just once. The chain carries TRBV9 and TRBJ2-7; 10 bases match TRBD2. With 2 bases clipped from V and 6 bases from J, the junction kept 5 bases outside the gene matches. CDR1 is SGDLS and CDR2 is YYNGEE in the germline V gene. The CDR3 has 14 amino acids. CDR3 coding DNA: TGTGCCAGCAGCGTCGGACTAGCGGTGCCCGAGCAGTACTTC. As protein: CASSVGLAVPEQYF.

V usage is TRBV28 and J usage is TRBJ1-1; D not certain. V was cut by 3 bases and J by 7 bases, with 15 bases left in between. Germline V gene data show CDR1 as MDHEN and CDR2 as SYDVKM. This CDR3 comprises 14 residues. The CDR3 nucleotides read TGTGCCAGCAGTTTGCCCCCCCCGGGGAATGAAGCTTTCTTT. Encoded protein: CASSLPPPGNEAFF. Full variable domain (outside the CDR3, taken from reference TRBV28 and TRBJ1-1): DVKVTQSSRYLVKRTGEKVFLECVQDMDHENMFWYRQDPGLGLRLIYFSYDVKMKEKGDIPEGYSVSREKKERFSLILESASTNQTSMYLCASSLPPPGNEAFFGQGTRLTVV.

The rearrangement links TRBV28 to TRBJ1-5, with D possibly matching TRBD1 (5 bases). CDR3 length: 14 amino acids. Trimming shortened V by 7 bases and J by 2 bases, and 12 bases separated the two germline ends. Per germline, CDR1 MDHEN and CDR2 SYDVKM. Here the CDR3 reads CASNRGGGNQPQHF. The CDR3 DNA reads TGTGCCAGCAATAGGGGAGGGGGCAATCAGCCCCAGCATTTT. Combining the CDR3 with reference TRBV28 and TRBJ1-5 gives the whole variable domain DVKVTQSSRYLVKRTGEKVFLECVQDMDHENMFWYRQDPGLGLRLIYFSYDVKMKEKGDIPEGYSVSREKKERFSLILESASTNQTSMYLCASNRGGGNQPQHFGDGTRLSIL.

The chain employs TRBV5-1 and TRBJ1-4; 8 bases are shared with TRBD1. Germline-derived CDR1 and CDR2 are SGHRS and YFSETQ. The CDR3 spans 16 residues. V was clipped by 0 bases and J by 8 bases; unmatched bases: 9. The CDR3 DNA is TGCGCCAGCAGCTTGGGGGCGGACAGGGTCGGGGAAAAACTGTTTTTT. Amino acids: CASSLGADRVGEKLFF.

The V and J genes are TRBV5-5 and TRBJ1-4, with a weak D call TRBD1 (6 bases). Germline CDR1 reads SGHKS; CDR2 reads YYEKEE (reference sequence). V was shortened by 2 bases and J by 4 bases, with 12 bases between the two germline ends. This CDR3 has 15 amino acids. The chain's CDR3 is CASSLRQAFNEKLFF. CDR3 coding DNA: TGTGCCAGCAGCTTAAGACAGGCGTTTAATGAAAAACTGTTTTTT. The full variable domain, with the rest looked up from reference TRBV5-5 and TRBJ1-4, is DAGVTQSPTHLIKTRGQQVTLRCSPISGHKSVSWYQQVLGQGPQFIFQYYEKEERGRGNFPDRFSARQFPNYSSELNVNALLLGDSALYLCASSLRQAFNEKLFFGSGTQLSVL.

The chain recombines TRBV20-1 with TRBJ1-1; a weak D match, TRBD1 (5 bases). V was cut by 3 bases and J by 0 bases, with 17 bases left in between. This CDR3 is built from 16 residues. The germline V gene has CDR1 DFQATT and CDR2 SNEGSKA (reference sequence). The CDR3 is CSASQDSDWVNTEAFF. CDR3 nucleotides: TGCAGTGCTAGTCAAGACAGTGATTGGGTGAACACTGAAGCTTTCTTT.

This clone was observed a handful of times. V and J are TRBV6-1 and TRBJ2-4; D is possibly TRBD2 (7 bases). CDR1 and CDR2 (germline): MNHNS, SASEGT. V was trimmed by 10 bases and J by 5 bases, leaving 9 bases between them. There are 11 residues in the CDR3. CDR3 sequence: CATGGQNIQYF. In nucleotides, the CDR3 is TGTGCCACGGGGGGCCAAAACATTCAGTACTTC.

The chain links TRBV19 to TRBJ2-1; tentative D call: TRBD2 (5 bases). This CDR3 comprises 12 residues. The germline gives CDR1 LNHDA, CDR2 SQIVND (reference sequence). The V end lost 5 bases, the J end lost 10 bases, and 12 bases lay between the germline ends. The CDR3 protein is CASSGLRGEQFF. As DNA, the CDR3 is TGTGCCAGTAGTGGACTGCGCGGGGAGCAGTTCTTC. Full variable domain (rest looked up from reference TRBV19 and TRBJ2-1): DGGITQSPKYLFRKEGQNVTLSCEQNLNHDAMYWYRQDPGQGLRLIYYSQIVNDFQKGDIAEGYSVSREKKESFPLTVTSAQKNPTAFYLCASSGLRGEQFFGPGTRLTVL.